Shown below are 2 T cell receptor beta chains from a single sample sequenced in a study of T cells after yellow fever vaccination. TCRdb fed the 5' RACE reads into MiXCR, producing one record per CDR3 protein. This sample has 350,000 to 450,000 distinct CDR3 sequences, with 6.2% found just once. Sample: PBMCs, taken 5 days after the yellow fever booster vaccination. The origin of the receptors is a man in his thirties or forties who received the YFV17D yellow fever vaccine.

The V gene is TRBV30, the J gene TRBJ2-7; D is possibly TRBD1 or TRBD2 (5 bases each). The CDR3 totals 14 residues. In germline, CDR1 is GTSNPN, CDR2 SVGIG (reference sequence). V was clipped by 5 bases and J by 3 bases, with 17 bases between them. CDR3 DNA: TGTGCCTGGGGGGGACGGCAATTTAACTACGAGCAGTACTTC. Translating gives CAWGGRQFNYEQYF.

This clonotype showed up just a few times. The chain links TRBV28 to TRBJ2-5, with 7 bases aligning to TRBD1. The CDR3 is made up of 14 amino acids. The V and J ends lost 6 bases and 2 bases, in that order; junction bases with no gene match: 6. From germline, CDR1 is MDHEN and CDR2 SYDVKM. The CDR3 coding sequence is TGTGCCAGCAGCACGGGACAGAATCAAGAGACCCAGTACTTC. Its protein is CASSTGQNQETQYF.